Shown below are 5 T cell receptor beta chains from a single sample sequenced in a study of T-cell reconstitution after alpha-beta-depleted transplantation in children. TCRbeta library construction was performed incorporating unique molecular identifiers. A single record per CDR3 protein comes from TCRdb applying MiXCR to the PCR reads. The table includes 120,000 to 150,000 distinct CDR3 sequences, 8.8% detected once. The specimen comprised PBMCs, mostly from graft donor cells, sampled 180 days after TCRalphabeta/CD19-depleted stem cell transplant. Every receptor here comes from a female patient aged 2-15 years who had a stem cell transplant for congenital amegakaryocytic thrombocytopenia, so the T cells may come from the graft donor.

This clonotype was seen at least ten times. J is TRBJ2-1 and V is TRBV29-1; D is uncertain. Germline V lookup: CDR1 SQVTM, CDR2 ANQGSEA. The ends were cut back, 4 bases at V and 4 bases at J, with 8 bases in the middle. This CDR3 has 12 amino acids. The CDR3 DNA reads TGCAGCGTTGGACGGTCTTACAATGAGCAGTTCTTC. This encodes CSVGRSYNEQFF.

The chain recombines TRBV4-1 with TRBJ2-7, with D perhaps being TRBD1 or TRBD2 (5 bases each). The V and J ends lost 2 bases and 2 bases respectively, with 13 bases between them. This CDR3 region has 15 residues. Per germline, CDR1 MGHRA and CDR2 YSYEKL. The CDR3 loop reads CASSQRDLRAYEQYF. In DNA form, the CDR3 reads TGCGCCAGCAGCCAAAGGGACCTCCGGGCCTACGAGCAGTACTTC.

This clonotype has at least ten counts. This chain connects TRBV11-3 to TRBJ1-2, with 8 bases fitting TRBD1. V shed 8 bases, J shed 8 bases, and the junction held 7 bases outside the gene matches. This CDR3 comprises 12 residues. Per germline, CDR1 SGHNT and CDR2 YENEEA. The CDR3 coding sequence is TGTGCCAGCCTCCAGGGGGCTGGGGGCTACACCTTC. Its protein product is CASLQGAGGYTF.

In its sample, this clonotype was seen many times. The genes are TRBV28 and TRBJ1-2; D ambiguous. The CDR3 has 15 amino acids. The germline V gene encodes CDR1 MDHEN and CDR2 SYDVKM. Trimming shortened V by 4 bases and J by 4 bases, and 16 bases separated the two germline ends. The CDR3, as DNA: TGTGCCAGCAGTTCCGGATCGAGGCATACCTATGGCTACACCTTC. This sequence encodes CASSSGSRHTYGYTF.

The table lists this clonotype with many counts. The CDR3 sequence is CSAVRERDTDTQYF. As DNA, the CDR3 is TGCAGTGCTGTACGGGAAAGGGACACAGATACGCAGTATTTT. The rearrangement uses TRBV20-1 and TRBJ2-3; possibly TRBD2 for D (5 bases). Germline V lookup: CDR1 DFQATT, CDR2 SNEGSKA (reference sequence). Trimming cost V 5 bases and J 2 bases, with 14 bases left between them. This CDR3 comprises 14 residues.